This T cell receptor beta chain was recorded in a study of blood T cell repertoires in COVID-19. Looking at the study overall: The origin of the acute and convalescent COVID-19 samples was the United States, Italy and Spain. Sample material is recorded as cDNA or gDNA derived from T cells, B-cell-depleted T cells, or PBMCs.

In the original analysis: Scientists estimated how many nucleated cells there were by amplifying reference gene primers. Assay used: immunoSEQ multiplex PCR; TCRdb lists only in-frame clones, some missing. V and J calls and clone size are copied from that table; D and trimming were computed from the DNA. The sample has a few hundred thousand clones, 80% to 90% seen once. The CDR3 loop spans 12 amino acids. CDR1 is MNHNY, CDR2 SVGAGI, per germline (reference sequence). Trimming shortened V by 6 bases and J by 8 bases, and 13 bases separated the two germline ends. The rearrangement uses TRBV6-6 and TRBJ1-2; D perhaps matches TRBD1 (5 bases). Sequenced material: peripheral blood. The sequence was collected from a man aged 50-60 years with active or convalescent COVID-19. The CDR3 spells CASSRGAEGYTF. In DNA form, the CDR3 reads TGTGCCAGCAGCCGCGGGGCTGAGGGCTACACCTTC.